This record looks at one T cell receptor (beta chain) sequence and its context. The donors were members of the validation cohort, which comprised 120 subjects and was separate from the first cohort of fewer than 700 subjects. The data stem from a study of cytomegalovirus exposure and HLA in healthy donors. Background on the study: The approximately 130 validation repertoires were reported in a later analysis to have been generated on the same platform as the approximately 700 first-cohort repertoires.

V lost 9 bases and J 6 bases, leaving 14 bases between the germline ends. The V gene's germline CDR1 is SNHLY and CDR2 FYNNEI. The CDR3 has 12 residues. The assay was immunoSEQ multiplex PCR, and TCRdb's table has in-frame clones only and misses some. The sample yields approximately 180,000 clones, approximately 85% seen once. The chain is built from TRBV2 and TRBJ1-1; D is possibly TRBD1 (5 bases). Input material: PBMCs. This TCR came from a woman between 18 and 29 years old in good health and CMV-seronegative. CDR3 loop: CARGLSGPEAFF. CDR3 coding DNA: TGTGCCAGGGGGCTTTCGGGCCCTGAAGCTTTCTTT.